The text below deals with one T cell receptor beta chain. Data came from immunoSEQ multiplex PCR; TCRdb stores just in-frame clones and leaves some out. This table holds 150,000 to 200,000 clones, 70% to 90% found once. This sample was taken from a study of blood T cell repertoires in COVID-19. The sequenced sample was PBMCs or T cells enriched from blood (not recorded which). This TCR came from a woman younger than 30 who had recovered from COVID-19.

This CDR3 reads CAWSVRDGQPQHF. CDR3 DNA sequence: TGTGCCTGGAGTGTCCGGGATGGACAGCCCCAGCATTTT. The chain recombines TRBV30 with TRBJ1-5, with D uncertain. Germline V gives CDR1 GTSNPN, CDR2 SVGIG (reference sequence). The CDR3 spans 13 residues. The V end was cut by 0 bases, the J end by 7 bases, with 10 bases between.